These T cell receptor beta chains were read from a single sample in a study of cytomegalovirus exposure and HLA in healthy donors. The repertoire was sequenced with immunoSEQ multiplex PCR; TCRdb's copy has only in-frame clones and lacks some. The sample lists about 70,000 clones, about 95% occurring once. Material: PBMCs. The origin of the receptors is a woman in her late teens or twenties in good health and CMV-seropositive. Each CDR3 is given with its conserved first and last residue. A D gene is named only where the DNA matches it firmly. Clone size is stated in some rows and not others, as once, few, many or a class when expanded.

v_gene	j_gene	abundance	d_gene	CDR3nt	CDR3aa
TRBV9	TRBJ1-2	-	-	TGTGCCAGCAGCGTAGATGTGGGAGACTATGGCTACACCTTC	CASSVDVGDYGYTF
TRBV5-4	TRBJ2-6	-	-	TGTGCCAGCAGCTTGCCAGGGTCTGGGGCCAACGTCCTGACTTTC	CASSLPGSGANVLTF
TRBV5-1	TRBJ1-3	once	TRBD1	TGCGCCAGCAGCTTGGTGGACAGGGACTCTGGAAACACCATATATTTT	CASSLVDRDSGNTIYF
TRBV28	TRBJ1-2	-	-	TGTGCCAGCAGAACTAAATCCAGGGAATATGGCTACACCTTC	CASRTKSREYGYTF
TRBV6-5	TRBJ2-5	-	TRBD1	TGTGCCAGCAGAACCGACAGGGGAAGAAAAGAGACCCAGTACTTC	CASRTDRGRKETQYF
TRBV7-9	TRBJ1-2	-	-	TGTGCCAGCAGATCGAGGGTTCCCCCTTTTTCTAACTATGGCTACACCTTC	CASRSRVPPFSNYGYTF
TRBV7-9	TRBJ2-1	-	TRBD2	TGTGCCAGCAGCGGGGGGCGGGGGACTAGCGACAACAATGAGCAGTTCTTC	CASSGGRGTSDNNEQFF
TRBV29-1	TRBJ2-5	-	-	TGCAGCGTTGTTCCCGTCGAGACCCAGTACTTC	CSVVPVETQYF
TRBV18	TRBJ1-6	-	-	TGTGCCAGCTCACCAATATTTTCCCGGTGGTTT	CASSPIFSRWF
TRBV2	TRBJ2-1	-	TRBD1	TGTGCCAGCAGAGTGGACAGGGGTAACCACAATGAGCAGTTCTTC	CASRVDRGNHNEQFF
TRBV6-1	TRBJ1-2	-	TRBD1	TGTGCCAGCAGCTGGGGACAGGGATTTGGCTACACCTTC	CASSWGQGFGYTF
TRBV5-1	TRBJ2-5	-	-	TGCGCCAGCAGCTTAGCCGATGAGACCCAGTACTTC	CASSLADETQYF